This TCR beta chain was identified in a study of OX40 agonist ivuxolimab in advanced cancers. For the study at large: The drug used for patients, ivuxolimab, was an agonistic anti-OX40 (CD134) antibody. Males comprised 82.7% of the group, whose mean age was roughly 60 years (range 23 to 79).

Sequencing was performed with immunoSEQ multiplex PCR; in TCRdb, only in-frame clones are kept and a portion is missing. The sample contains tens of thousands of clones, 75% to 90% of which appear only once. A word on this clone: No antigen is known for it.

Points from the study as a whole: Mean expanded clone counts were higher in CD8+ than CD4+ T cells.

Trimming stripped 5 bases from V and 0 bases from J, with 2 bases between. Germline V lookup: CDR1 MNHEY, CDR2 SMNVEV (reference sequence). The CDR3 has 13 amino acids. This clonotype was sampled from an adult with an advanced solid tumor such as melanoma, head and neck, liver or kidney cancer. The rearrangement links TRBV27 to TRBJ2-6; D is unclear. This sample comprised CD4+ or CD8+ T cells sorted from blood, obtained in a trial of the OX40 agonist ivuxolimab. The DNA for the CDR3 is TGTGCCAGCAGTCCCTCTGGGGCCAACGTCCTGACTTTC. Translation: CASSPSGANVLTF. Supplemented by reference TRBV27 and TRBJ2-6, the full variable domain reads EAQVTQNPRYLITVTGKKLTVTCSQNMNHEYMSWYRQDPGLGLRQIYYSMNVEVTDKGDVPEGYKVSRKEKRNFPLILESPSPNQTSLYFCASSPSGANVLTFGAGSRLTVL.